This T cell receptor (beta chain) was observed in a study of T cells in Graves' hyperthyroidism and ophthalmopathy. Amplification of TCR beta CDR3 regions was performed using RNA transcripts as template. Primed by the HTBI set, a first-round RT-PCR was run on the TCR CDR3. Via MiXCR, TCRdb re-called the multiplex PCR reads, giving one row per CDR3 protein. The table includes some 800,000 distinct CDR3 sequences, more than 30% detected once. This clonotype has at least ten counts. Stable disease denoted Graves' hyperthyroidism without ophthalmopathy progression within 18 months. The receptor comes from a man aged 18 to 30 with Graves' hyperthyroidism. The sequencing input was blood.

CDR3 sequence: CASSGPSHYTEAFF. DNA for the CDR3: TGTGCCAGCAGTGGTCCCTCCCACTACACTGAAGCTTTCTTT. The rearrangement links TRBV2 to TRBJ1-1; no definite D call. The CDR3 loop spans 14 amino acids. V lost 4 bases and J 3 bases, leaving 12 bases between the germline ends. Germline lookup yields CDR1 SNHLY and CDR2 FYNNEI. The full variable domain, in which reference TRBV2 and TRBJ1-1 provide the parts outside the CDR3, is EPEVTQTPSHQVTQMGQEVILRCVPISNHLYFYWYRQILGQKVEFLVSFYNNEISEKSEIFDDQFSVERPDGSNFTLKIRSTKLEDSAMYFCASSGPSHYTEAFFGQGTRLTVV.